The clone carrying this TCR beta chain was seen a few times. The data stem from a study of Ad26.COV2.S vaccination and SARS-CoV-2 variants. Study background: Intramuscular Ad26.COV2.S at 5x10^10 or 1x10^11 viral particles.

As for treatment: some 19 received Ad26.COV2.S at low or high dose, single or two shots; several received placebo; per-sample allocation not given. Following the first vaccine or placebo injection, samples were taken on day 63. The vaccine antigen was prefusion-stabilized Wuhan SARS-CoV-2 spike. The method was immunoSEQ multiplex PCR; TCRdb's version includes in-frame clones alone and lacks a portion of them. The repertoire holds about 680,000 clones, with around 92% as singletons. Trimming removed 7 bases from V and 0 bases from J, with 27 bases in between. CDR1 MGHRA and CDR2 YSYEKL come from the germline V gene. The CDR3 sequence is 19 residues long.

The TCR sequence derives from a person between 18 and 65 years old who received the Ad26.COV2.S COVID-19 vaccine or a placebo. The chain combines TRBV4-1 with TRBJ1-1; no clear D gene. The sequencing used peripheral blood, collected in a trial of Ad26.COV2.S vaccine versus placebo. CDR3 in DNA: TGCGCCAGCACCAACGTCCTGGCGCCCCTGAACCGTCTGAACACTGAAGCTTTCTTT. The encoded protein is CASTNVLAPLNRLNTEAFF.